The TCR beta chain described here comes from a study of cytomegalovirus exposure and HLA in healthy donors. Broader study findings: When analyzed later, a missense DCLRE1C variant was found to be linked to TCR beta V- and J-gene trimming. It emerged from a later analysis that several of the most significant clusters appeared to be linked to common viral pathogens. The study assumed roughly uniform donor sequencing depth for presence/absence analyses.

With respect to this clone: What it binds is unknown.

Germline assignment: CDR1 ENHRY and CDR2 SYGVKD. V gave up 4 bases and J gave up 0 bases; unmatched junction bases: 2. The CDR3 is 15 amino acids. Both 60 Vbeta primers and 13 Jbeta primers went into the PCR. TCRdb keeps only in-frame clones here, not all; method: immunoSEQ multiplex PCR. The sample lists around 190,000 clones, approximately 85% occurring once. The V and J genes are TRBV10-3 and TRBJ1-3; TRBD1 matches at 8 bases. Sequencing was performed on PBMCs. This sequence originates from a woman aged 45-60 years in good health and CMV-seronegative. The CDR3 DNA sequence: TGTGCCATCAGTGCAGGGGGCCTCTCTGGAAACACCATATATTTT. As protein: CAISAGGLSGNTIYF.